This T cell receptor beta chain was identified in a study of blood T cell repertoires in COVID-19. Study overall: Samples taken during acute and convalescent COVID-19 were collected in the United States, Italy and Spain. Sources were T cells, B-cell-depleted T cells, or PBMCs; the material itself was cDNA or gDNA.

CDR1 SGHKS and CDR2 YYEKEE come from the germline V gene (reference sequence). CDR3 length: 14 amino acids. V lost 1 base and J 0 bases, leaving 6 bases between the germline ends. Per the study methods: Estimated nucleated cell counts came from reference gene primer amplification. Profiling relied on immunoSEQ multiplex PCR, and the TCRdb table lists in-frame clones only, not all of them. D and trimming come from the DNA, and the V and J calls and clone size come from that table. The table lists some 200,000 clones, around 82% of them singletons, with 3% to 3.5% in the top ten. This chain links TRBV5-5 with TRBJ2-3; the D is unclear. Sequencing used peripheral blood. The sequence was obtained from a woman aged 30 to 39 who had recovered from COVID-19. CDR3 coding DNA: TGTGCCAGCAGCTTGTGGCAGAGCACAGATACGCAGTATTTT. It is translated as CASSLWQSTDTQYF.